The source of this T cell receptor (beta chain) is a study of T cell responses to AZD1222 COVID-19 vaccine. Generated by immunoSEQ multiplex PCR, the TCRdb table keeps only in-frame clones and is missing some. There are about 120,000 clones in the sample; over 75% occur only once, and 3.5% to 4.5% lies in the top ten. Study-level results: The CD4 TCRs associated with vaccination extended across spike and predominated at 160-218 and 743-854.

V lost 3 bases, J lost 0 bases, and 9 bases lay in between. The CDR3 has 15 amino acids. CDR1 is MGHRA, CDR2 YSYEKL, per germline. Comment on this clone: Its matching antigen is unknown.

The sequence derives from an adult who received the MenACWY meningococcal vaccine as a control. V and J are TRBV4-1 and TRBJ2-4, with D uncertain. The sample was peripheral blood, taken 28 days after the second dose of the MenACWY control vaccine. CDR3 DNA: TGCGCCAGCAGCCAGGCAGTTCTAGCCAAAAACATTCAGTACTTC. Protein: CASSQAVLAKNIQYF.